The clone carrying this T cell receptor (beta chain) occurred many times. Its antigen is still unknown. The sample is drawn from a study of T-cell memory formation after mild COVID-19. Study-level points and caveats: Mostly located in CM and EM were contracting CD4+ clones, with contracting CD8+ clones located in EMRA. Within pre-infection memory, some responding clones were found, suggesting cross-reactive memory joined.

With constant-segment primers, 5'RACE yielded cDNA libraries of TCR alpha and TCR beta that carried sample barcodes and UMIs. TCRdb re-called the 5' RACE reads through MiXCR, storing one row per CDR3 protein. The sample has 45,000 to 55,000 distinct CDR3 sequences, around 10% seen once. CDR3 length: 15 amino acids. The junction had 11 bases not matched to a gene; V was cut back by 5 bases and J by 5 bases. CDR1 and CDR2 from the germline V gene are SGHTA and FQGNSA. The chain links TRBV7-2 to TRBJ2-7; 8 bases align to TRBD2. This receptor was identified in an adult woman who had mild COVID-19 (a few samples of this study predate the infection). Cell type and time point are not known. Source material: PBMCs or a T cell subset sorted from them (not recorded which). The CDR3, as DNA: TGTGCCAGCAGCATTAGCGGGATCTCGGCCCACGAGCAGTACTTC. This encodes CASSISGISAHEQYF.